This TCR beta chain is drawn from a study of shared clonotypes between healthy human individuals. CDR1 and CDR2 from the germline V gene are LNHDA and SQIVND (reference sequence). This CDR3 spans 15 amino acids. The V and J ends lost 3 bases and 3 bases respectively, with 12 bases between them. Clones were read by immunoSEQ multiplex PCR, and TCRdb kept only the in-frame ones, dropping some. The sample carries about 2.5 million clones, 85% to 95% recorded once. The chain carries TRBV19 and TRBJ2-4; D is unresolved. Input material: naive CD4+ T cells from PBMCs. Subset meaning: CD45RA+ positively selected. This receptor was identified in a man between 18 and 35 years old in good health. Some clones in this sample may be carry-over from other donors' samples. CDR3 in DNA: TGTGCCAGTAGTATTTCTCCAGTCTACAAAAACATTCAGTACTTC. Amino acids: CASSISPVYKNIQYF.